This TCR beta chain was identified during a study of blood T cell repertoires in COVID-19. The overall study: Collection of acute and convalescent COVID-19 samples took place in the United States, Italy and Spain.

Measured with immunoSEQ multiplex PCR; TCRdb has only the in-frame clones, and not every one. The sample holds about 200,000 clones, more than 75% seen once. Trimming pared 6 bases from V and 6 bases from J, leaving 15 bases between. CDR3 length equals 15 residues. Germline CDR1 is SGHTA and CDR2 is FQGNSA. The J gene is TRBJ1-6, the V gene TRBV7-2; the D is unclear. Sequencing was performed on PBMCs or T cells enriched from blood (not recorded which). This TCR derives from a woman aged 45-60 years with acute COVID-19. CDR3 nucleotide sequence: TGTGCCAGCAGTCCCGCCACACCTAGTAATTCACCCCTCCACTTT. Amino acid sequence: CASSPATPSNSPLHF.